Listed below are T cell receptor beta chains from one sample, sequenced in a study of long-term antiretroviral therapy in people with HIV. Generated by immunoSEQ multiplex PCR, the TCRdb table keeps only in-frame clones and is missing some. The sample consists of tens of thousands of clones, around 80% of them appearing once. This specimen was unsorted PBMCs, taken 0.8 years after starting antiretroviral therapy. Receptors originate from a woman between 18 and 30 years old with HIV. Both conserved end residues are part of each CDR3. A D gene is named only where the DNA matches it firmly. Clone size is not always given. Where it is, it says once, few, many or a class for expanded clones.

-	TRBJ2-2	17	TRBV7-9	-	TGTGCCAGCAGCTTATCCGCCGGTTTTTCCACCACCGGGGAGCTGTTTTTT	CASSLSAGFSTTGELFF
-	TRBJ2-1	15	TRBV4-3	-	TGCGCCAGCGCCTATATGAGGGATTCCTACAATGAGCAGTTCTTC	CASAYMRDSYNEQFF
-	TRBJ2-2	14	TRBV29-1	-	TGCAGCGTTGTATGGGGGGCGCAGTCCGGGGAGCTGTTTTTT	CSVVWGAQSGELFF
-	TRBJ2-7	16	TRBV27	-	TGTGCCAGCAGTTTACTCCAGGAGACTGCGGAGTACGAGCAGTACTTC	CASSLLQETAEYEQYF
-	TRBJ2-1	13	TRBV6-6	-	TGTGCCAGCAGTTATTTGAGGGTCAATGAGCAGTTCTTC	CASSYLRVNEQFF
-	TRBJ1-2	14	TRBV5-6	TRBD1	TGTGCCAGCAGCTTGCAGGGGGCGGACTATGGCTACACCTTC	CASSLQGADYGYTF
-	TRBJ1-2	13	TRBV4-3	-	TGCGCCAGCAGCCAAGACCCAGGCGGCGGCTACACCTTC	CASSQDPGGGYTF
-	TRBJ2-7	15	TRBV19	-	TGTGCCAGTAGTTTGGCCGTCGGGGTCTCCTACGAGCAGTACTTC	CASSLAVGVSYEQYF
-	TRBJ1-3	15	TRBV10-3	TRBD1	TGTGCCATCAGTGAGTCTAGGGACAGCGGAAACACCATATATTTT	CAISESRDSGNTIYF
-	TRBJ2-7	16	TRBV10-1	-	TGCGCCAGCAGTGAGGCGGACCCCTCTGGCTCCTACGAGCAGTACTTC	CASSEADPSGSYEQYF
-	TRBJ1-3	16	TRBV14	TRBD1	TGTGCCAGCAGCCCCGGGACAGGGTCTGATGGAAACACCATATATTTT	CASSPGTGSDGNTIYF
-	TRBJ2-7	17	TRBV4-2	-	TGTGCCAGCAGCCAAGAGATATCGGCTAGCCCGCCCTACGAGCAGTACTTC	CASSQEISASPPYEQYF
few	TRBJ2-7	15	TRBV7-9	-	TGTGCCAGCAGCTTGGGAGTCGGGACCGCGGGGGAGCAGTACTTC	CASSLGVGTAGEQYF
few	TRBJ1-1	11	TRBV19	-	TGTGCCAGTAGTATAGTCACTGAAGCTTTCTTT	CASSIVTEAFF
-	TRBJ1-1	14	TRBV4-3	-	TGCGCCAGCAGCCAAAACGTTCTAGACACTGAAGCTTTCTTT	CASSQNVLDTEAFF
-	TRBJ2-7	17	TRBV7-2	TRBD2	TGTGCCAGCAGCCCCAAGCTACTAGCGGGAGGGGGCTACGAGCAGTACTTC	CASSPKLLAGGGYEQYF
-	TRBJ1-1	14	TRBV9	-	TGTGCCAGCAGCGTAGCTTGGGCGAACACTGAAGCTTTCTTT	CASSVAWANTEAFF
-	TRBJ2-1	16	TRBV4-3	TRBD1	TGCGCCAGCAGCCTACGGACAGGGGGTGTCCGAAATGAGCAGTTCTTC	CASSLRTGGVRNEQFF
-	TRBJ2-6	16	TRBV28	-	TGTGCCAGCAGTATCTCAGGGCTCTCTGGGGCCAACGTCCTGACTTTC	CASSISGLSGANVLTF
once	TRBJ2-2	13	TRBV27	-	TGTGCCAGCAGTCAAGCCGTCACCGGGGAGCTGTTTTTT	CASSQAVTGELFF
once	TRBJ1-4	16	TRBV11-2	TRBD1	TGTGCCAGTGGGGGACAGGGGGCGACCCTTAATGAAAAACTGTTTTTT	CASGGQGATLNEKLFF
-	TRBJ2-5	17	TRBV5-1	TRBD2	TGCGCCAGCAGCTTAACGACTAGCGGGAGGGCCGGTGAGACCCAGTACTTC	CASSLTTSGRAGETQYF
-	TRBJ1-1	13	TRBV19	-	TGTGCCAGTAGTATTATAATGAACACTGAAGCTTTCTTT	CASSIIMNTEAFF
-	TRBJ2-6	17	TRBV7-9	TRBD1	TGTGCCAGCAGCTTAGAGACAGGGGGCTCTGGGGCCAACGTCCTGACTTTC	CASSLETGGSGANVLTF
-	TRBJ2-1	15	TRBV27	-	TGTGCCAGCCTACCACAGGGCGTTACTTACAATGAGCAGTTCTTC	CASLPQGVTYNEQFF
few	TRBJ2-1	15	TRBV4-3	-	TGCGCCAGCAGCCAAGATTACGACTCGAACAATGAGCAGTTCTTC	CASSQDYDSNNEQFF
-	TRBJ1-1	14	TRBV7-6	TRBD1	TGTGCCAGCAGCTTGGACAGGGGGTACACTGAAGCTTTCTTT	CASSLDRGYTEAFF
-	TRBJ2-2	18	TRBV18	TRBD2	TGTGCCAGCTCACAAAAACTAGCGGGAGTTAAGGACACCGGGGAGCTGTTTTTT	CASSQKLAGVKDTGELFF
-	TRBJ2-7	14	TRBV7-3	TRBD1	TGTGCCAGCAGCTTCAGTACAGGGGGCTACGAGCAGTACTTC	CASSFSTGGYEQYF
-	TRBJ1-3	18	TRBV4-3	-	TGCGCCAGCAGCCAAGAATTGGCAGGGTTAGAGTCTGGAAACACCATATATTTT	CASSQELAGLESGNTIYF
few	TRBJ1-3	16	TRBV10-3	-	TGTGCCATCTCCAGCGCGGAGGCCCTCGCTGGAAACACCATATATTTT	CAISSAEALAGNTIYF
-	TRBJ2-3	18	TRBV7-9	-	TGTGCCAGCAGGATCCGAAGGGGAGGGAGGGGGCGCACAGATACGCAGTATTTT	CASRIRRGGRGRTDTQYF
-	TRBJ2-5	14	TRBV28	-	TGTGCCAGCAGGAAGGGCCCCCGCCAAGAGACCCAGTACTTC	CASRKGPRQETQYF
-	TRBJ2-7	14	TRBV4-3	TRBD1	TGCGCCAGCAGCCAGACAGGGGAAACGGACGAGCAGTACTTC	CASSQTGETDEQYF
-	TRBJ2-3	15	TRBV6-1	-	TGTGCCAGCAGCGTCCAGCGGGCATACACAGATACGCAGTATTTT	CASSVQRAYTDTQYF
-	TRBJ2-1	14	TRBV6-1	TRBD2	TGTGCCAGCCGAGGACTAGCGGGACAAAATGAGCAGTTCTTC	CASRGLAGQNEQFF
-	TRBJ2-2	13	TRBV5-8	-	TGTGCCAGCAGCCCCCGGAACACCGGGGAGCTGTTTTTT	CASSPRNTGELFF
once	TRBJ1-5	17	TRBV11-3	TRBD1	TGTGCCAGCAGCTTAACTACCCGGGACAGAGGAACTCAGCCCCAGCATTTT	CASSLTTRDRGTQPQHF
-	TRBJ2-6	15	TRBV2	TRBD2	TGTGCCAGCAGTGGGGAGGGGTCAGGGGCCAACGTCCTGACTTTC	CASSGEGSGANVLTF
-	TRBJ2-3	15	TRBV10-3	-	TGTGCCAGCGCGAGGGGAGGGGGCGGCACAGATACGCAGTATTTT	CASARGGGGTDTQYF
-	TRBJ1-1	13	TRBV7-2	-	TGTGCCAGCAGCTTAGTTAAGGGCACTGAAGCTTTCTTT	CASSLVKGTEAFF
-	TRBJ1-5	14	TRBV28	TRBD1	TGTGCCAGCAGTTCGGGACAGAGTAATCAGCCCCAGCATTTT	CASSSGQSNQPQHF
-	TRBJ2-7	14	TRBV28	TRBD2	TGTGCCAGCAGAAAGCTAGCGGGACTATACGAGCAGTACTTC	CASRKLAGLYEQYF
-	TRBJ1-5	14	TRBV28	-	TGTGCCAGCAGGCTGACAGGTAGCAATCAGCCCCAGCATTTT	CASRLTGSNQPQHF
-	TRBJ1-2	16	TRBV7-8	-	TGTGCCAGCAGCCCCACCGGCCAACGGAGCTTCTATGGCTACACCTTC	CASSPTGQRSFYGYTF
once	TRBJ2-3	16	TRBV6-1	-	TGTGCCAGCAGTGCGGAGGGACACCTGAGTACAGATACGCAGTATTTT	CASSAEGHLSTDTQYF
-	TRBJ2-5	14	TRBV19	TRBD1	TGTGCCAGTAGTACCACAGGGGGTCAAGAGACCCAGTACTTC	CASSTTGGQETQYF
-	TRBJ1-2	14	TRBV6-5	TRBD1	TGTGCCAGCAGTTACGACAGGGGGGACTATGGCTACACCTTC	CASSYDRGDYGYTF
-	TRBJ2-7	15	TRBV27	TRBD1	TGTGCCAGCAGTTCTAACCGGGACAGGAGGTACGAGCAGTACTTC	CASSSNRDRRYEQYF
-	TRBJ2-1	14	TRBV10-3	-	TGTGCGAGCCGTGGGGCGGAAAACGGCAATGAGCAGTTCTTC	CASRGAENGNEQFF
-	TRBJ2-7	12	TRBV11-3	-	TGTGCCAGCAGCTTCCCAGGAGGGGAGCAGTACTTC	CASSFPGGEQYF
-	TRBJ2-3	17	TRBV27	TRBD2	TGTGCCAGCAGTTCTATTTTAGCGGGAGGGCCGATAGATACGCAGTATTTT	CASSSILAGGPIDTQYF